This T cell receptor (beta chain) derives from a study of OX40 agonist ivuxolimab in advanced cancers. Study as a whole: Partial responses were achieved by three patients: one hepatocellular carcinoma, two cutaneous melanoma.

The repertoire was sequenced with immunoSEQ multiplex PCR; TCRdb's copy has only in-frame clones and lacks some. Of tens of thousands of clones in the sample, 75% to 95% were seen once. Study-level points and caveats: Clonal expansion from baseline to week 6 occurred in both CD4+ and CD8+ T cells. Normalized T-cell clonal expansion was also low in a subset of nonresponders.

Autoimmune disease history or systemic immunosuppression was exclusionary. About this clone: As yet, its antigen is unknown.

Between the trimmed V and J ends, which lost 1 base and 6 bases, there was a span of 8 bases. The CDR3 is 13 amino acids. Germline V gene lookup returns CDR1 SGHTA and CDR2 FQGNSA. This clonotype originated in an adult with an advanced solid tumor such as melanoma, head and neck, liver or kidney cancer. The chain couples TRBV7-2 to TRBJ2-3, with no clear D. The input for sequencing was CD4+ or CD8+ T cells sorted from blood, taken in a trial of the OX40 agonist ivuxolimab. The CDR3 here is CASSLGVQDTQYF. CDR3 nucleotide sequence: TGTGCCAGCAGCTTAGGGGTCCAGGATACGCAGTATTTT.